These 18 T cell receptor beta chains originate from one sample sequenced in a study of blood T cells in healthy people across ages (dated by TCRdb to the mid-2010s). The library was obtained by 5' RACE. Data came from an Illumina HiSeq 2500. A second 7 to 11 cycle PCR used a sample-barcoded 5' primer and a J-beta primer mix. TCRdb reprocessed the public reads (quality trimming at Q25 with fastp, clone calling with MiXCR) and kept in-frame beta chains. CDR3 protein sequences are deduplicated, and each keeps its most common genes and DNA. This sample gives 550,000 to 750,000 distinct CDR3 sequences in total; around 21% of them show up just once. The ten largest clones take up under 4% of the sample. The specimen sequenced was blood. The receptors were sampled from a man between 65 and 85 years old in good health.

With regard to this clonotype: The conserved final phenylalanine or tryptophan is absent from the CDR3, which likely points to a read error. The CDR3 DNA reads TGTGCCAGCAGTTTAGGCGGGCCAAATCCACCCCTCCACCTT. Amino acids: CASSLGGPNPPLHL. The rearrangement uses TRBV28 and TRBJ1-6; no clear D. Deletions cut 2 bases from V and 11 bases from J, with 13 bases between. Germline-derived CDR1 and CDR2 are MDHEN and SYDVKM. This CDR3 has 14 residues.

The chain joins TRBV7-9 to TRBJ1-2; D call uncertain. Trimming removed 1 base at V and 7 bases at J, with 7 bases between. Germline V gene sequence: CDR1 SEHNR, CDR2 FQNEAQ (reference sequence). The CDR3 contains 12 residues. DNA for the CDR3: TGTGCCAGCAGCTTAGATTGGTTTGGCTACACCTTC. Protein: CASSLDWFGYTF.

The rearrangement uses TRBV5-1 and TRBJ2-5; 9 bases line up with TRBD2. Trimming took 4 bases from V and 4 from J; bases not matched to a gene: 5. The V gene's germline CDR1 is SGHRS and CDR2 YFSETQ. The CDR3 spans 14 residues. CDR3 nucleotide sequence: TGCGCCAGCAGCGCTAGCGGGATTGGAGAGACCCAGTACTTC. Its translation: CASSASGIGETQYF.

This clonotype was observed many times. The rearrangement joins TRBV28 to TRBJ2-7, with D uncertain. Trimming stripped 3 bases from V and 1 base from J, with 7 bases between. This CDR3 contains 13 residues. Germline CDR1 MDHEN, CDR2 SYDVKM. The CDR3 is CASSFAQSYEQYF. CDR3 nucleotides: TGTGCCAGCAGTTTCGCACAGTCCTACGAGCAGTACTTC.

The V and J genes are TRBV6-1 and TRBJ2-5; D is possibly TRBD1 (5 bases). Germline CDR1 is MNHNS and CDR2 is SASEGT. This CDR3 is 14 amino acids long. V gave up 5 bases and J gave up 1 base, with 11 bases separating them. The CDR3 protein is CASSIGALQETQYF. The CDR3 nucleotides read TGTGCCAGCAGTATAGGGGCCCTCCAAGAGACCCAGTACTTC.

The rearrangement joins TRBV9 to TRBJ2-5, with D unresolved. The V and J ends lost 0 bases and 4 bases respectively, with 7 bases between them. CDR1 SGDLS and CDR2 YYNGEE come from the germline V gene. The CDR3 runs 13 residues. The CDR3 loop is CASSVDPGETQYF. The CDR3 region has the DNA TGTGCCAGCAGCGTAGATCCGGGAGAGACCCAGTACTTC.

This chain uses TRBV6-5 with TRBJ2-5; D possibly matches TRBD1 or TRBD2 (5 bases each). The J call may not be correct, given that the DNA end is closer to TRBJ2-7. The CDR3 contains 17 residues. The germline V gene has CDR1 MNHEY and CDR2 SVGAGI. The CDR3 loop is CASSYFREKDWASEQYF. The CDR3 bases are TGTGCCAGCAGTTATTTCAGGGAGAAGGATTGGGCGAGCGAGCAGTACTTC.

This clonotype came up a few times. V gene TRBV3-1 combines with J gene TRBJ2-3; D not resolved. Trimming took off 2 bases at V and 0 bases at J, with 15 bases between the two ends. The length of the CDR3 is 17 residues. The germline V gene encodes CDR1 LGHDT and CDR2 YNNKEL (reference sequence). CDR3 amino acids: CASSQPVGGYSTDTQYF. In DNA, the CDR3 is TGTGCCAGCAGCCAACCCGTCGGTGGGTACAGCACAGATACGCAGTATTTT.

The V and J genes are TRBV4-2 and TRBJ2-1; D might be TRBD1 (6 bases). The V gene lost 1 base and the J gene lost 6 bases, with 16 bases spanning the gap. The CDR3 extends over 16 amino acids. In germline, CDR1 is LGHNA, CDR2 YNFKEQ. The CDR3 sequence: CASSQVRARGSNEQFF. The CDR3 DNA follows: TGTGCCAGCAGCCAAGTACGGGCGAGGGGGTCCAATGAGCAGTTCTTC.

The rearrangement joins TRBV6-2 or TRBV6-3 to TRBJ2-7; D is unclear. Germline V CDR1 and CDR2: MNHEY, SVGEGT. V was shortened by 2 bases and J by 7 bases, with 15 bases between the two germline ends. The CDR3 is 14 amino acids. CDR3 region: CASSYLHMITEQYF. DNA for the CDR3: TGTGCCAGCAGTTACCTACATATGATTACGGAGCAGTACTTC.

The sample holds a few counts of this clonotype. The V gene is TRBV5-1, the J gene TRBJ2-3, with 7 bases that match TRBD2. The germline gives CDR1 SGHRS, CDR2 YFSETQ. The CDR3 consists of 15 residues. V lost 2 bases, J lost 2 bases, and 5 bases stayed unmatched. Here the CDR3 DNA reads TGCGCCAGCAGCTTCGCCGGGGGGTACACAGATACGCAGTATTTT. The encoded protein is CASSFAGGYTDTQYF.

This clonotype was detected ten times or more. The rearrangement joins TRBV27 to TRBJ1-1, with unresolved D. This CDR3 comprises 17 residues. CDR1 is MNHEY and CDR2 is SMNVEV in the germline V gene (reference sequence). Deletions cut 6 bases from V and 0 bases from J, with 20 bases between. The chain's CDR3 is CASSLGWRHAMNTEAFF. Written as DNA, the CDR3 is TGTGCCAGCAGCCTCGGGTGGCGTCATGCCATGAACACTGAAGCTTTCTTT.

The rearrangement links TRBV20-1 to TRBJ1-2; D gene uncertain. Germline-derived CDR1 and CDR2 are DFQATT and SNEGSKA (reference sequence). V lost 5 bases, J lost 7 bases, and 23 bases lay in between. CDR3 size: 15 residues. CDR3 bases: TGCAGTGCTCCGACTTTCCACCCCAGGCGGACTGGCTACACCTTC. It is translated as CSAPTFHPRRTGYTF.

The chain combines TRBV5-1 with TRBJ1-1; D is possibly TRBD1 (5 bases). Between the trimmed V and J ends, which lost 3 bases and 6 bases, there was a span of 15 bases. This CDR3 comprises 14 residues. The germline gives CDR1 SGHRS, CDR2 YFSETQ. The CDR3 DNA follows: TGCGCCAGCAGCTCGAACCAGGACACGGCTGAAGCTTTCTTT. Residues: CASSSNQDTAEAFF.

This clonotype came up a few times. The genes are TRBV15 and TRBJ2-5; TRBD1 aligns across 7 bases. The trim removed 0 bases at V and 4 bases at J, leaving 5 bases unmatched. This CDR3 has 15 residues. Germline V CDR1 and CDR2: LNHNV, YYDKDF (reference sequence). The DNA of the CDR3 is TGTGCCACCAGCAGAGAAGGGACAGATCGAGAGACCCAGTACTTC. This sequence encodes CATSREGTDRETQYF.

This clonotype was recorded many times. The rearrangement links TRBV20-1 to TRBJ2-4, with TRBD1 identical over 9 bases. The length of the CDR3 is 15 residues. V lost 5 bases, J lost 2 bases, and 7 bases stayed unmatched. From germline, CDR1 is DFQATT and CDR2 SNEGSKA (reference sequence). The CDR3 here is CSAPGQGETKNIQYF. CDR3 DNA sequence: TGCAGTGCTCCGGGACAGGGCGAAACCAAAAACATTCAGTACTTC.

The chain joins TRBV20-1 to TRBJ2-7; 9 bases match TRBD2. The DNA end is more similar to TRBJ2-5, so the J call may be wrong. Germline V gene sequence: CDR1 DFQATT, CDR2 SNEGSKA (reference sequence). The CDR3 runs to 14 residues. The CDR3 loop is CSANSGRGQETQYF. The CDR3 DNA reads TGCAGTGCTAATAGCGGGAGAGGCCAAGAGACCCAGTACTTC.

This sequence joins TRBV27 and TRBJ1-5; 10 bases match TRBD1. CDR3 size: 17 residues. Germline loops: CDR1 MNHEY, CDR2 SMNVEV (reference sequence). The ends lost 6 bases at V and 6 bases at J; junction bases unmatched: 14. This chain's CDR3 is CASSRTGQGMLAQPQHF. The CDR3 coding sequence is TGTGCCAGCAGCCGAACGGGACAGGGGATGCTGGCTCAGCCCCAGCATTTT.